This T cell receptor beta chain was documented in a study of blood T cell repertoires in COVID-19. Some clones are missing from TCRdb's copy, which holds only in-frame ones; the method was immunoSEQ multiplex PCR. The sample has about 38,000 clones; 85% are singletons. With 3 bases removed from V and 5 bases from J, the gap between germline ends came to 16 bases. CDR1 is LGHNA, CDR2 YSLEER, per germline. The CDR3 contains 15 residues. The sample consisted of peripheral blood. The rearrangement links TRBV4-3 to TRBJ2-5, with D perhaps matching TRBD2 (5 bases). The TCR sequence derives from a man aged 45-65 years with active COVID-19. CDR3 loop: CASSQTSEVWETQYF. CDR3 nucleotides: TGCGCCAGCAGCCAGACCTCGGAGGTCTGGGAGACCCAGTACTTC.